The 21 T cell receptor beta chains below come from one sample, sequenced in a study of PD-1 blockade in classical Hodgkin lymphoma. Sequencing was performed with immunoSEQ multiplex PCR; in TCRdb, only in-frame clones are kept and a portion is missing. The sample lists about 40,000 clones; about nine tenths were seen once. Every patient relapsed after autologous stem cell transplantation, and brentuximab vedotin exposure varied. Here the sequenced sample was peripheral blood mononuclear cells (PBMCs), taken at baseline. Every receptor here comes from a human donor with classical Hodgkin lymphoma.

V and J are TRBV25-1 and TRBJ2-2; 10 bases match TRBD2. The length of the CDR3 is 14 residues. V shed 4 bases, J shed 5 bases, and the junction held 1 base outside the gene matches. Germline V gene data show CDR1 as MGHDK and CDR2 as SYGVNS. CDR3 amino acids: CASSGAGGTGELFF. The CDR3 region has the DNA TGTGCCAGCAGTGGAGCGGGGGGGACCGGGGAGCTGTTTTTT.

V usage is TRBV6-6 and J usage is TRBJ2-1; 15 nucleotides align to TRBD2. With V trimmed by 6 bases and J by 7 bases, 4 bases remained unmatched. CDR3 length equals 15 residues. CDR1 MNHNY and CDR2 SVGAGI come from the germline V gene (reference sequence). The CDR3 DNA reads as TGTGCCAGCAGCGATGGGACTAGCGGGGGGAATGAGCAGTTCTTC. Translated: CASSDGTSGGNEQFF.

This rearrangement joins TRBV18 to TRBJ2-7, with 7 bases fitting TRBD1. The V gene end was trimmed by 0 bases and the J gene end by 1 base; junction bases not matched to a gene: 3. The CDR3 consists of 15 residues. CDR1 KGHSH and CDR2 LQKENI come from the germline V gene. The CDR3 spells CASSPPTGRSYEQYF. CDR3 nucleotide sequence: TGTGCCAGCTCACCACCGACAGGGCGATCCTACGAGCAGTACTTC.

The chain's CDR3 is CASSVGGHYEQYF. CDR3 bases: TGTGCCAGCAGCGTAGGGGGCCACTACGAGCAGTACTTC. The chain combines TRBV9 with TRBJ2-7; D might be TRBD1 (5 bases). The CDR3 loop spans 13 amino acids. V lost 0 bases to trimming and J lost 3 bases, with 7 bases between them. Looked up from germline, CDR1 is SGDLS and CDR2 is YYNGEE.

V usage is TRBV18 and J usage is TRBJ2-6; D may match TRBD1 or TRBD2 (5 bases each). The CDR3 spans 14 residues. The germline V gene has CDR1 KGHSH and CDR2 LQKENI. Trimming removed 8 bases from V and 0 bases from J, with 8 bases in between. DNA for the CDR3: TGTGCCAGCCTGGGGGACTCTGGGGCCAACGTCCTGACTTTC. Protein sequence: CASLGDSGANVLTF. Based on the CDR3 plus reference TRBV18 and TRBJ2-6, the full variable domain is NAGVMQNPRHLVRRRGQEARLRCSPMKGHSHVYWYRQLPEEGLKFMVYLQKENIIDESGMPKERFSAEFPKEGPSILRIQQVVRGDSAAYFCASLGDSGANVLTFGAGSRLTVL.

Turning to this clone: The junction departs from germline at one end; a sequencing error may be responsible. Other DNA sequences in the same sample also yield this CDR3. The chain is built from TRBV5-4 and TRBJ2-7; maybe TRBD1 (7 bases). Germline V gene sequence: CDR1 SGHNT, CDR2 YYREEE (reference sequence). The CDR3 loop spans 14 amino acids. In nucleotides, the CDR3 is TGTGCCAGCAGCTTGGCCACAGGGGCTAGCGAGCAGTATTTC. This translates into CASSLATGASEQYF.

This clone was found once. The rearrangement joins TRBV7-8 to TRBJ1-5, with D tentatively TRBD1 (5 bases). The CDR3 spans 18 residues. CDR1 and CDR2 from the germline V gene are SGHVS and FQNEAQ. V lost 3 bases and J lost 0, with 18 bases in between. CDR3 protein: CASSFEEIGASSNQPQHF. The CDR3 bases are TGTGCCAGCAGCTTTGAAGAAATTGGGGCGAGTAGCAATCAGCCCCAGCATTTT. Based on the CDR3 plus reference TRBV7-8 and TRBJ1-5, the full variable domain is GAGVSQSPRYKVAKRGQDVALRCDPISGHVSLFWYQQALGQGPEFLTYFQNEAQLDKSGLPSDRFFAERPEGSVSTLKIQRTQQEDSAVYLCASSFEEIGASSNQPQHFGDGTRLSIL.

The genes are TRBV7-3 and TRBJ2-1; 9 bases line up with TRBD2. CDR1 and CDR2 (germline): SGHTA, FQGTGA. The V and J ends lost 5 bases and 2 bases, in that order; junction bases with no gene match: 10. The CDR3 extends over 17 amino acids. In DNA, the CDR3 is TGTGCCAGCAGCCCCCAGGGCCTAGCGGGACCCTACAATGAGCAGTTCTTC. It encodes CASSPQGLAGPYNEQFF.

The chain recombines TRBV6-1 with TRBJ2-3; D ambiguous. Trimming removed 0 bases from V and 3 bases from J, with 4 bases in between. This CDR3 spans 13 amino acids. Germline CDR1 is MNHNS and CDR2 is SASEGT. CDR3 amino acids: CASSEAGTDTQYF. CDR3 DNA: TGTGCCAGCAGTGAAGCGGGAACAGATACGCAGTATTTT.

The chain has TRBV4-3 and TRBJ2-1; a possible D gene is TRBD1 (5 bases). V was clipped by 5 bases and J by 2 bases, with 13 bases between them. Germline CDR1 LGHNA, CDR2 YSLEER. The CDR3 spans 15 residues. Here the CDR3 DNA reads TGCGCCAGCAGCTTAACAGGCAGTACCTACAATGAGCAGTTCTTC. Protein product: CASSLTGSTYNEQFF.

V usage is TRBV5-6 and J usage is TRBJ2-2; D unclear. The CDR3 spans 12 residues. V gave up 5 bases and J gave up 6 bases, with 8 bases separating them. From germline, CDR1 is SGHDT and CDR2 YYEEEE. CDR3 sequence: CASRDGAGELFF. The CDR3 DNA reads TGTGCCAGCAGGGATGGGGCCGGGGAGCTGTTTTTT.

This chain uses TRBV27 with TRBJ2-1; TRBD2 matches at 8 bases. This CDR3 spans 16 amino acids. Unmatched junction bases numbered 7, after V lost 2 bases and J lost 4 bases. Germline V gene lookup returns CDR1 MNHEY and CDR2 SMNVEV (reference sequence). This chain's CDR3 is CASSLIPTSGYNEQFF. The CDR3 DNA follows: TGTGCCAGCAGTTTAATCCCCACTAGCGGTTACAATGAGCAGTTCTTC.

This chain connects TRBV30 to TRBJ2-3, with D possibly TRBD1 on 5 matching bases. Germline CDR1 reads GTSNPN; CDR2 reads SVGIG (reference sequence). CDR3 length equals 12 residues. V was cut by 4 bases and J by 2 bases, with 7 bases left in between. CDR3 nucleotides: TGTGCCTGGAAAGGGGTCACAGATACGCAGTATTTT. Protein: CAWKGVTDTQYF. Together with reference TRBV30 and TRBJ2-3, the CDR3 gives the full variable domain: SQTIHQWPATLVQPVGSPLSLECTVEGTSNPNLYWYRQAAGRGLQLLFYSVGIGQISSEVPQNLSASRPQDRQFILSSKKLLLSDSGFYLCAWKGVTDTQYFGPGTRLTVL.

This clone came up once. V and J are TRBV6-1 and TRBJ1-6; 7 bases agree with TRBD1. The junction had 1 base not matched to a gene; V was cut back by 7 bases and J by 4 bases. Germline V gene data show CDR1 as MNHNS and CDR2 as SASEGT. CDR3 length equals 13 residues. Here the CDR3 reads CASTGGYNSPLHF. CDR3 DNA: TGTGCCAGCACAGGGGGTTATAATTCACCCCTCCACTTT.

The table lists this clone with a count of one. The chain links TRBV7-8 to TRBJ1-3; possible D gene TRBD1, 6 bases. This CDR3 contains 15 residues. The germline CDR1 and CDR2 sequences are SGHVS and FQNEAQ. V dropped 4 bases and J dropped 4 bases, with 14 bases sitting between them. CDR3 DNA sequence: TGTGCCAGCAGCTCCCCCCTAACAGGGGGAAACACCATATATTTT. Amino acids: CASSSPLTGGNTIYF.

V gene TRBV4-3 combines with J gene TRBJ1-2; maybe TRBD1 (6 bases). Trimming removed 5 bases from V and 4 bases from J, with 26 bases in between. The CDR3 length is 18 residues. The germline CDR1 and CDR2 sequences are LGHNA and YSLEER. Here the CDR3 reads CASSLTNTLGQIFYGYTF. The CDR3 bases are TGCGCCAGCAGCTTAACCAACACCCTGGGACAAATTTTCTATGGCTACACCTTC.

The J gene is TRBJ2-3, the V gene TRBV2, with TRBD2 as a possible D gene (6 bases). The CDR3 has 15 residues. Trimming removed 1 base from V and 3 bases from J, with 11 bases in between. Germline values: CDR1 SNHLY, CDR2 FYNNEI. The CDR3 bases are TGTGCCAGCAGTGAAGTGCGGGGTCGAACAGATACGCAGTATTTT. Translated, it gives CASSEVRGRTDTQYF.

The V gene is TRBV2, the J gene TRBJ2-2; D uncertain. The CDR3 totals 16 residues. The germline V gene has CDR1 SNHLY and CDR2 FYNNEI. Trimming took 4 bases from V and 2 from J, leaving 14 bases between them. Here the CDR3 reads CASSVELFTNTGELFF. CDR3 nucleotide sequence: TGTGCCAGCAGTGTTGAGTTATTCACCAACACCGGGGAGCTGTTTTTT.

V and J are TRBV7-6 and TRBJ1-5; 10 positions match TRBD1. V shed 2 bases, J shed 2 bases, and the junction held 9 bases outside the gene matches. CDR1 SGHVS and CDR2 FNYEAQ come from the germline V gene. The CDR3 loop spans 18 amino acids. CDR3 region: CASSLCGTGVFCNQPQHF. CDR3 DNA: TGTGCCAGCAGCTTATGTGGGACAGGGGTGTTTTGCAATCAGCCCCAGCATTTT.

The chain combines TRBV6-5 with TRBJ2-7; D unresolved. This CDR3 is 13 amino acids long. Per the germline V gene, CDR1 is MNHEY and CDR2 is SVGAGI. V lost 7 bases and J lost 0, with 10 bases in between. The CDR3 DNA is TGTGCCAGCACCCCGGCCCTCTCCTACGAGCAGTACTTC. Encoded protein: CASTPALSYEQYF.

In its sample, this clone was seen a few times. This rearrangement joins TRBV11-2 to TRBJ1-4; D is unclear. The CDR3 extends over 15 amino acids. The ends were cut back, 2 bases at V and 5 bases at J, with 12 bases in the middle. The germline gives CDR1 SGHAT, CDR2 FQNNGV. In nucleotides, the CDR3 is TGTGCCAGCAGCTTAAGTTTGGGTTGGAATGAAAAACTGTTTTTT. The encoded protein is CASSLSLGWNEKLFF.